The clone carrying this T cell receptor beta chain was found a few times. Its matching antigen is unknown. Trimming removed 4 bases from V and 0 bases from J, with 17 bases in between. CDR3 length: 17 residues. CDR1 and CDR2 from the germline V gene are KGHDR and SFDVKD. Unique molecular identifiers had been added to the TCR beta cDNA libraries. TCRdb analysed the PCR reads with MiXCR anew, one entry per CDR3 protein. The sample shows 750,000 to 900,000 distinct CDR3 sequences, more than 45% of them seen only once. This entry comes from a study of post-analysis software for immune sequencing data. On the study more broadly: Multiple sclerosis in the patients followed relapsing-remitting, secondary progressive and progressive-relapsing courses. General observations from the study: Elevated frequency relative to controls characterized four or five TRBV segments in patients, TRBV5-6, TRBV5-1 and TRBV20-1 among them.

This receptor was taken from a girl under 18 with multiple sclerosis. V usage is TRBV24-1 and J usage is TRBJ2-5, with unresolved D. The sample was blood. The CDR3: CATSDAGPLVDQETQYF. Written as DNA, the CDR3 is TGTGCCACCAGTGACGCCGGACCATTGGTAGACCAAGAGACCCAGTACTTC.